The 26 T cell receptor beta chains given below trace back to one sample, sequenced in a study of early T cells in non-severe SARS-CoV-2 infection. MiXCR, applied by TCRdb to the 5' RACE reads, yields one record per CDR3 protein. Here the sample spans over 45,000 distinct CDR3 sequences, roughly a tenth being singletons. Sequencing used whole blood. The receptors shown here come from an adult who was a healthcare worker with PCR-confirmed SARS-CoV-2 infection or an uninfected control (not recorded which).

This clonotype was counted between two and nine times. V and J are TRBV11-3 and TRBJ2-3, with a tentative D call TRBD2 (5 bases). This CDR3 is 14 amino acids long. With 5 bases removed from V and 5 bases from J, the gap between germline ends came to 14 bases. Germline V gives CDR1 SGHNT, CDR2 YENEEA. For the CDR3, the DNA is TGTGCCAGCAGCGGCCGAGCGGAGCGAGATACGCAGTATTTT. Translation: CASSGRAERDTQYF.

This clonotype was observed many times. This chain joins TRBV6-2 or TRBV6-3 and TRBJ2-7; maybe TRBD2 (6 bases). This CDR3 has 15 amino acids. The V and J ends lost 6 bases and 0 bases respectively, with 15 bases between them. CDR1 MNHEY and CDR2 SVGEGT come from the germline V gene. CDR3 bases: TGTGCCAGCAGCCCATGGGACTCAATCTCCTACGAGCAGTACTTC. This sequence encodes CASSPWDSISYEQYF.

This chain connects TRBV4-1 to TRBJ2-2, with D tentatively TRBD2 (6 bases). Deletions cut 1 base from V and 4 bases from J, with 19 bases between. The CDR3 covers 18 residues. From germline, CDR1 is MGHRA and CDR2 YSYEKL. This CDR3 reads CASSQVETSDKGTGELFF. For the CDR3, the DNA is TGCGCCAGCAGCCAAGTTGAGACTAGTGATAAGGGCACCGGGGAGCTGTTTTTT.

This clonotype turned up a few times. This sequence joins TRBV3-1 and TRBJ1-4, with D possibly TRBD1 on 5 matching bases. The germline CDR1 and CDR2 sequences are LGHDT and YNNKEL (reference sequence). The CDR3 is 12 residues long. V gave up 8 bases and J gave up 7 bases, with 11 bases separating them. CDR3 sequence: CASLGVGEKLFF. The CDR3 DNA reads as TGTGCCAGCCTAGGGGTCGGTGAAAAACTGTTTTTT.

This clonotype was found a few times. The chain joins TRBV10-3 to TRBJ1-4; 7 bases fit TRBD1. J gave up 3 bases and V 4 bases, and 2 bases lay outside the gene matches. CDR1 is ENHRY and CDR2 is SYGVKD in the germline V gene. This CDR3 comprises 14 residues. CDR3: CAISGQGPNEKLFF. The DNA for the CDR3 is TGTGCCATCAGTGGACAGGGTCCTAATGAAAAACTGTTTTTT.

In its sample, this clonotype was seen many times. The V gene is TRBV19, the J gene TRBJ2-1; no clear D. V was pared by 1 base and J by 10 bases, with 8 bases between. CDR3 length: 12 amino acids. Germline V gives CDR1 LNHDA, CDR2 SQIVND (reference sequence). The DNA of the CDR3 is TGTGCCAGTAGTATAGGACCACTGGAGCAGTTCTTC. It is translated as CASSIGPLEQFF.

The CDR3 sequence is CASSLAGQGDYGYTF. Here the CDR3 DNA reads TGTGCCAGCAGCTTAGCGGGACAGGGGGACTATGGCTACACCTTC. This rearrangement joins TRBV7-8 to TRBJ1-2; 11 positions agree with TRBD1. CDR3 length: 15 amino acids. Germline lookup yields CDR1 SGHVS and CDR2 FQNEAQ. The ends lost 0 bases at V and 3 bases at J; junction bases unmatched: 0.

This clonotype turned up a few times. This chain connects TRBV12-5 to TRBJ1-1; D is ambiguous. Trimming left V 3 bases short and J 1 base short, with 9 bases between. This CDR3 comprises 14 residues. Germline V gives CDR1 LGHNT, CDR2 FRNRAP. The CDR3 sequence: CASGFKVENTEAFF. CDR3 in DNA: TGTGCTAGTGGTTTCAAGGTGGAGAACACTGAAGCTTTCTTT.

The DNA for the CDR3 is TGCAGTGCTAGGTCCAGGGTAGAAGCTTTCTTT. This translates into CSARSRVEAFF. This chain connects TRBV20-1 to TRBJ1-1; D might be TRBD1 (5 bases). V lost 3 bases to trimming and J lost 8 bases, with 10 bases between them. This CDR3 spans 11 amino acids. CDR1 and CDR2 from the germline V gene are DFQATT and SNEGSKA (reference sequence).

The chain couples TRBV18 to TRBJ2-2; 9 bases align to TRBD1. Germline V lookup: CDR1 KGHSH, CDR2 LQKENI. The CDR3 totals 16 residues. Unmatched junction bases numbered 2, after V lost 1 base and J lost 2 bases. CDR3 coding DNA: TGTGCCAGCTCACCACGGGGACAGGGTAACACCGGGGAGCTGTTTTTT. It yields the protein CASSPRGQGNTGELFF.

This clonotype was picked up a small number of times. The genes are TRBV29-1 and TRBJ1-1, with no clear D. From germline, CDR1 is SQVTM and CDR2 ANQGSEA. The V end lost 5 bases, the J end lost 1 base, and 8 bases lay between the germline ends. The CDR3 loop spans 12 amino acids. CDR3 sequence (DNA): TGCAGCGTTAGTACGGGGAACACTGAAGCTTTCTTT. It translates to CSVSTGNTEAFF.

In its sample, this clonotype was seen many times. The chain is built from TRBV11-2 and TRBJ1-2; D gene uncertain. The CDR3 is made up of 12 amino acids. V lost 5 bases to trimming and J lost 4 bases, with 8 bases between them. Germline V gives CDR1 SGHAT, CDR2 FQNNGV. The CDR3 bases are TGTGCCAGCAGCCGAGCCAGCTATGGCTACACCTTC. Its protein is CASSRASYGYTF. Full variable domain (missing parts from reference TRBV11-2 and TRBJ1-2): EAGVAQSPRYKIIEKRQSVAFWCNPISGHATLYWYQQILGQGPKLLIQFQNNGVVDDSQLPKDRFSAERLKGVDSTLKIQPAKLEDSAVYLCASSRASYGYTFGSGTRLTVV.

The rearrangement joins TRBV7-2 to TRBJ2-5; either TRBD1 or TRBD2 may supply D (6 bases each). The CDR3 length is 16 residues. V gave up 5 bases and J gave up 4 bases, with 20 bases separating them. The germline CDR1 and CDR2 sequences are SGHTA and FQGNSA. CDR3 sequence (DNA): TGTGCCAGCAGCCCCGGGGGCAGGAGGTTCCGAGAGACCCAGTACTTC. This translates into CASSPGGRRFRETQYF.

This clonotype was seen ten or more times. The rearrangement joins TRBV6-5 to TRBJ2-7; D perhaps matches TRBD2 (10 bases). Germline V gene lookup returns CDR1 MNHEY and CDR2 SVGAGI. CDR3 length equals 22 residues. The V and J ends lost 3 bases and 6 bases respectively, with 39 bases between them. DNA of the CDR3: TGTGCCAGCAGTTATCGGGGACAGGGTTTGGCGGCTAGCGGGAGAAGGGGAGGCGAGCAGTACTTC. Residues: CASSYRGQGLAASGRRGGEQYF.

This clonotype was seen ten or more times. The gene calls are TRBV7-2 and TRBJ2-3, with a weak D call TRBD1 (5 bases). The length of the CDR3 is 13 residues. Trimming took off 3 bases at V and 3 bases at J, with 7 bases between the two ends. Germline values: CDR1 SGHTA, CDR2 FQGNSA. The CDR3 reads CASSFRGTDTQYF. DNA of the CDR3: TGTGCCAGCAGCTTTAGGGGTACAGATACGCAGTATTTT.

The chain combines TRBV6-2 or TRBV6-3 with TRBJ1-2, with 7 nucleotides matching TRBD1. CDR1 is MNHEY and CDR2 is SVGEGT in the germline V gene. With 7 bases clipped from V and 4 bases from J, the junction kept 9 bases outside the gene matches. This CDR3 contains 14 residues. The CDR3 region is CASKRTGDVYGYTF. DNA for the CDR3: TGTGCCAGCAAACGGACAGGAGACGTCTATGGCTACACCTTC.

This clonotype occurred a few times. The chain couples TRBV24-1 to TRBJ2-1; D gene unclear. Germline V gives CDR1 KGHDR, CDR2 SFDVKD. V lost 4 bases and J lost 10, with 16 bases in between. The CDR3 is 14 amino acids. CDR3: CATSDPGRSEEQFF. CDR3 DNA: TGTGCCACCAGTGACCCAGGCCGTAGTGAGGAGCAGTTCTTC.

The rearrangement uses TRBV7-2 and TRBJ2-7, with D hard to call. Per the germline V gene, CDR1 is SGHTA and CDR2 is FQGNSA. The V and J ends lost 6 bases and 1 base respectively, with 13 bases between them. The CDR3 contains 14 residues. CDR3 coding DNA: TGTGCCAGCAGTTCAGAAGGGCGATCCTACGAGCAGTACTTC. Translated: CASSSEGRSYEQYF.

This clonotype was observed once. Written as DNA, the CDR3 is TGCAGCGAGAGGGAGGGAGCAGATACGCAGTATTTT. Translation gives CSEREGADTQYF. The chain links TRBV29-1 to TRBJ2-3; 7 bases agree with TRBD2. J was trimmed by 4 bases and V by 7 bases; bases with no gene match: 5. Germline V gives CDR1 SQVTM, CDR2 ANQGSEA. The CDR3 contains 12 residues.

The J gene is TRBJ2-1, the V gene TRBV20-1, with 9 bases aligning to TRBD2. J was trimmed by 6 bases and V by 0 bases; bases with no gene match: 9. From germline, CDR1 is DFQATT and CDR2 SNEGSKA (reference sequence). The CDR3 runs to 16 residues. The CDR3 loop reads CSARDSLAGDGNEQFF. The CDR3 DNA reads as TGCAGTGCTAGAGATTCGTTAGCGGGAGATGGCAATGAGCAGTTCTTC.

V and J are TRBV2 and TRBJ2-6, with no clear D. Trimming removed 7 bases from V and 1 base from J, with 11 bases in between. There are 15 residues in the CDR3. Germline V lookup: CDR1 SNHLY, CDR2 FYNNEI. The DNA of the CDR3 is TGTGCCAGCATCTCGGACGCATCTGGGGCCAACGTCCTGACTTTC. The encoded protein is CASISDASGANVLTF. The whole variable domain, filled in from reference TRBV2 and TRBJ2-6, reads EPEVTQTPSHQVTQMGQEVILRCVPISNHLYFYWYRQILGQKVEFLVSFYNNEISEKSEIFDDQFSVERPDGSNFTLKIRSTKLEDSAMYFCASISDASGANVLTFGAGSRLTVL.

CDR3 bases: TGTGCCAGCAGCCAAGAATCGAACACAGATACGCAGTATTTT. This sequence encodes CASSQESNTDTQYF. The chain employs TRBV3-1 and TRBJ2-3; no firm D call. In germline, CDR1 is LGHDT, CDR2 YNNKEL (reference sequence). V lost 0 bases, J lost 2 bases, and 6 bases lay in between. The CDR3 loop spans 14 amino acids.

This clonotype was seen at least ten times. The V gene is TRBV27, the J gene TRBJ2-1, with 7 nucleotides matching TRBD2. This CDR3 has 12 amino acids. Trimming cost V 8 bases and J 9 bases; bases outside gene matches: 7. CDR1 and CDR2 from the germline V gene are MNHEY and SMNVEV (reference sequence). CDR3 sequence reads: CASLGPGGEQFF. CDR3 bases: TGTGCCAGCCTTGGACCGGGGGGTGAGCAGTTCTTC.

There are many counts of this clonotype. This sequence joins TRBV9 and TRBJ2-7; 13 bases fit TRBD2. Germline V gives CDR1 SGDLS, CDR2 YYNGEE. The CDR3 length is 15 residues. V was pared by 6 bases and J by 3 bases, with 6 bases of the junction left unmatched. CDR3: CASTRGLAGDYEQYF. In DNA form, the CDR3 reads TGTGCCAGCACCCGAGGACTAGCGGGGGACTACGAGCAGTACTTC.

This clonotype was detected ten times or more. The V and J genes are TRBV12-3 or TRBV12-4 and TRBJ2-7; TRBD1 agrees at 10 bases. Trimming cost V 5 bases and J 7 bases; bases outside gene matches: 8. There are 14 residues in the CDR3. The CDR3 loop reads CASSPRQGAREQYF. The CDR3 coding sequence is TGTGCCAGCAGTCCGCGACAGGGGGCTCGGGAGCAGTACTTC.

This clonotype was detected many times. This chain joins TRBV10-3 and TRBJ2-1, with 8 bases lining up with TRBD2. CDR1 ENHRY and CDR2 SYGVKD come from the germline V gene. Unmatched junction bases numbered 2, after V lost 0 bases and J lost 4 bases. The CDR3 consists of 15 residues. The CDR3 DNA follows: TGTGCCATCAGTGAGTCGGCTAGCGGGTACAATGAGCAGTTCTTC. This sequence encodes CAISESASGYNEQFF.